Listed below are T cell receptor beta chains from one sample, sequenced in a study of OX40 agonist ivuxolimab in advanced cancers. Some clones are missing from TCRdb's copy, which holds only in-frame ones; the method was immunoSEQ multiplex PCR. The data contain 75,000 to 90,000 clones, around nine tenths of them singletons. The sequences come from CD4+ or CD8+ T cells sorted from blood, collected in a trial of the OX40 agonist ivuxolimab. All receptors derive from an adult with an advanced solid tumor such as melanoma, head and neck, liver or kidney cancer. Each CDR3 is given with its conserved first and last residue. Fields, in order: J gene, V gene, CDR3 length, CDR3 protein.

>TRBJ2-5|TRBV15|16
CATSPFGTEAQETQYF
>TRBJ2-5|TRBV7-2|14
CASSADRGQETQYF
>TRBJ2-7|TRBV27|16
CASSLFPTGSSYEQYF
>TRBJ1-3|TRBV6-6|11
CASGQGNTIYF
>NA|TRBV5-1|15
CASSLRKDRGDEQYF
>TRBJ1-5|TRBV6-1|14
CASRGDRVVQPQHF
>TRBJ2-4|TRBV7-2|17
CASSLERGRAGKNIQYF
>TRBJ1-2|TRBV2|13
CASTARDLYGYTF
>TRBJ2-5|TRBV7-2|13
CASSRGLKETQYF
>TRBJ2-3|TRBV18|17
CASSPLAGGSGTDTQYF
>TRBJ2-1|TRBV9|13
CASSEGRINEQFF
>TRBJ2-2|TRBV2|14
CASSEVRNTGELFF
>TRBJ1-1|TRBV13|13
CASSLLEDTEAFF
>TRBJ2-1|TRBV7-8|14
CASTAVWVYNEQFF
>TRBJ2-2|TRBV2|15
CASSRQGGNTGELFF
>TRBJ2-1|TRBV7-2|12
CASSLGYNEQFF
>TRBJ2-5|TRBV21-1|17
CASSHPSLGQGRETQYF
>TRBJ2-7|TRBV7-9|15
CASSLVGTGAYEQYF
>TRBJ1-3|TRBV18|17
CASSRSGTESSGNTIYF
>TRBJ1-3|TRBV7-6|18
CASSLAILGTGQGNTIYF